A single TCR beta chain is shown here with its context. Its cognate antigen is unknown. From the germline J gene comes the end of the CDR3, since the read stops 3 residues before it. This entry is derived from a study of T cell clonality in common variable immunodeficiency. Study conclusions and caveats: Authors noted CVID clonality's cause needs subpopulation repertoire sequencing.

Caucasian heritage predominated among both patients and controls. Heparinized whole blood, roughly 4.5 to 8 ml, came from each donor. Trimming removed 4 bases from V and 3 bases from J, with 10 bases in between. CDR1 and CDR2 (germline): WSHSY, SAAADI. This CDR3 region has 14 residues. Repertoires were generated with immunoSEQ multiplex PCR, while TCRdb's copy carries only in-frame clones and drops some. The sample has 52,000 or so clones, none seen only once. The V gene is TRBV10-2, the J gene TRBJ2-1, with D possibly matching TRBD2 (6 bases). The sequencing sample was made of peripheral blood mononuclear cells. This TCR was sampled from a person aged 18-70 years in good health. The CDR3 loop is CASSGLADYNEQFF. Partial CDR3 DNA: TGCGCCAGCAGTGGATTAGCGGACTACAATGAG.